This T cell receptor (beta chain) was documented in a study of CD8 T cells in ankylosing spondylitis. Findings and caveats of the study: Past research had described some motif variants in reactive arthritis synovial fluid and blood. It appeared that ankylosing spondylitis blood was characterized by a TCR beta motif of several highly homologous variants. Clones linked to the disease showed a CD8+ phenotype. They occurred at relatively low frequencies in peripheral blood.

V dropped 1 base and J dropped 6; count of bases not matched to a gene: 6. Germline loops: CDR1 GTSNPN, CDR2 SVGIG (reference sequence). CDR3 length: 14 amino acids. From the 5' RACE reads, TCRdb called clonotypes with MiXCR, one entry per CDR3 protein. The table records about 140,000 distinct CDR3 sequences, 9.5% to 12% of them present only once. Concerning this clonotype: What it binds is unknown.

Sequenced input: blood, either unsorted or a sorted T cell fraction (not recorded which). The sequence derives from a female donor with ankylosing spondylitis or in good health (not recorded which). The chain employs TRBV30 and TRBJ2-1, with 7 bases aligning to TRBD2. The CDR3 loop is CAWSAASGGNEQFF. The CDR3 coding sequence is TGTGCCTGGAGTGCCGCTAGCGGCGGCAATGAGCAGTTCTTC. Filled out from reference TRBV30 and TRBJ2-1, the complete variable domain reads SQTIHQWPATLVQPVGSPLSLECTVEGTSNPNLYWYRQAAGRGLQLLFYSVGIGQISSEVPQNLSASRPQDRQFILSSKKLLLSDSGFYLCAWSAASGGNEQFFGPGTRLTVL.